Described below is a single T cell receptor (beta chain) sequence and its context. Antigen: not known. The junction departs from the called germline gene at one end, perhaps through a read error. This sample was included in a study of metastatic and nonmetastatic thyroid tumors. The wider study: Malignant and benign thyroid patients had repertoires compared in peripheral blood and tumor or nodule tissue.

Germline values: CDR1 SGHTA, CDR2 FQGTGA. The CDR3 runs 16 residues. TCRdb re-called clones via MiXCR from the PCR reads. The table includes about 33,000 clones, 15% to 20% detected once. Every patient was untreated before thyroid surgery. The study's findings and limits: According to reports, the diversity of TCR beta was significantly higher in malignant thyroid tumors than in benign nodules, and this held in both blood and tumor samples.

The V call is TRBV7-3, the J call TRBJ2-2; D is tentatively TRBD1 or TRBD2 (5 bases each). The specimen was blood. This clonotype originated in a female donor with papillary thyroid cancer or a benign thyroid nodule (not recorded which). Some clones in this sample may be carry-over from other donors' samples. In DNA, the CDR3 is TGTGCCAGCAGCCCGATCCGGTGGTCGGGGACCGTGGAGCTGTTTTTT. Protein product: CASSPIRWSGTVELFF.